In this sample, the clone carrying this T cell receptor (beta chain) turned up once. Its antigen is unknown. V lost 2 bases, J lost 2 bases, and 6 bases stayed unmatched. From germline, CDR1 is MGHRA and CDR2 YSYEKL. The CDR3 spans 16 residues. Primers for the PCR totalled 60 Vbeta and 13 Jbeta. The table came from immunoSEQ multiplex PCR; TCRdb's copy has only in-frame clones and leaves some out. In the table there are about 69,000 clones, roughly 74% of which are singletons. This sample stems from a study of cytomegalovirus exposure and HLA in healthy donors. Study as a whole: The 100 million to 120 million unique TCR beta sequences, from roughly 170 million T cells, were found by an earlier analysis. Findings and limits, study-wide: Only CMV serostatus was available as immune exposure information.

This rearrangement joins TRBV4-1 to TRBJ2-7, with 10 positions matching TRBD2. Material for sequencing was PBMCs. The TCR originated in a woman between 55 and 75 years old in good health and CMV-seropositive. The CDR3 coding sequence is TGCGCCAGCAGCCAAACTAGCGGGGATACAACCTACGAGCAGTACTTC. Translating gives CASSQTSGDTTYEQYF.